Each of the 20 T cell receptor beta chains below was sequenced from the same sample in a study of beta chain features in type 1 diabetes. The whole isolated RNA underwent reverse transcription, so sequencing captured expressed TCRB transcripts. Using immunoSEQ multiplex PCR, the repertoire was profiled, and TCRdb retains in-frame clones only, with some absent. This sample has around 450,000 clones, with around 10% found just once. The sample consisted of naive CD4+ T cells from blood. These receptors originate from a woman aged 18-29 years in good health.

The CDR3 spells CASRNRGQTYGYTF. The CDR3 DNA reads as TGTGCCAGCAGGAACAGGGGGCAGACCTATGGCTACACCTTC. The chain has TRBV27 and TRBJ1-2; 9 bases agree with TRBD1. The CDR3 length is 14 residues. Germline V gene sequence: CDR1 MNHEY, CDR2 SMNVEV (reference sequence). Trimming cost V 6 bases and J 4 bases; bases outside gene matches: 6.

A single count supports this clone. This chain uses TRBV7-3 with TRBJ2-3; possible D gene TRBD2, 5 bases. Trimming cost V 1 base and J 5 bases, with 10 bases left between them. Germline V CDR1 and CDR2: SGHTA, FQGTGA. CDR3 length: 14 amino acids. CDR3 coding DNA: TGTGCCAGCAGCTTAAAAGGACGGGGAGATACGCAGTATTTT. Amino acid sequence: CASSLKGRGDTQYF.

This clone was detected only a few times. The V gene is TRBV5-1, the J gene TRBJ2-3; weak D call: TRBD2 (5 bases). CDR1 and CDR2 (germline): SGHRS, YFSETQ. V lost 0 bases to trimming and J lost 1 base, with 15 bases between them. The CDR3 length is 17 residues. For the CDR3, the DNA is TGCGCCAGCAGCTTGGGGGCTAGCCAACGGGGCACAGATACGCAGTATTTT. Translating it yields CASSLGASQRGTDTQYF.

This clone appeared a few times. The rearrangement joins TRBV20-1 to TRBJ1-6, with D uncertain. CDR3 length equals 10 residues. Trimming stripped 2 bases from V and 14 bases from J, with 7 bases between. Germline V gene data show CDR1 as DFQATT and CDR2 as SNEGSKA (reference sequence). CDR3 amino acids: CSARLGALHF. The CDR3 DNA reads as TGCAGTGCTAGATTGGGAGCCCTCCACTTT.

V gene TRBV9 combines with J gene TRBJ2-1; unclear D gene. CDR1 is SGDLS, CDR2 YYNGEE, per germline. The CDR3 spans 15 residues. Trimming stripped 1 base from V and 6 bases from J, with 14 bases between. The CDR3 reads CASSVLPSLSNEQFF. CDR3 bases: TGTGCCAGCAGCGTATTACCGTCCTTAAGCAATGAGCAGTTCTTC.

The chain couples TRBV7-2 to TRBJ2-1, with 8 nucleotides matching TRBD2. The J segment lost 8 bases and the V segment lost 5 bases, leaving 11 bases of the junction unmatched. CDR1 and CDR2 (germline): SGHTA, FQGNSA. The CDR3 extends over 15 amino acids. The chain's CDR3 is CASSPRRGGPDEQFF. CDR3 sequence (DNA): TGTGCCAGCAGCCCACGACGGGGGGGGCCGGATGAGCAGTTCTTC.

This chain links TRBV7-9 with TRBJ1-2; weak D call: TRBD1 (5 bases). V lost 0 bases to trimming and J lost 6 bases, with 11 bases between them. CDR3 size: 14 residues. Germline CDR1 and CDR2: SEHNR and FQNEAQ (reference sequence). This CDR3 is CASSLARGADGYTF. The CDR3 DNA sequence: TGTGCCAGCAGCTTAGCACGCGGGGCCGATGGCTACACCTTC.

The rearrangement uses TRBV27 and TRBJ2-4, with 8 bases aligning to TRBD1. The trim removed 6 bases at V and 4 bases at J, leaving 5 bases unmatched. Germline CDR1 MNHEY, CDR2 SMNVEV (reference sequence). This CDR3 has 14 residues. The CDR3 loop reads CASRGDRTKNIQYF. CDR3 coding DNA: TGTGCCAGCAGGGGGGACAGGACTAAAAACATTCAGTACTTC.

This chain uses TRBV4-1 with TRBJ2-1; weak D call: TRBD2 (5 bases). CDR3 length equals 11 residues. Germline V CDR1 and CDR2: MGHRA, YSYEKL. The V end was cut by 3 bases, the J end by 9 bases, with 6 bases between. The CDR3 bases are TGCGCCAGCAGCCAGAGGGTTGAGCAGTTCTTC. It yields the protein CASSQRVEQFF.

This clone turned up a few times. The CDR3 DNA follows: TGTGCCAGCAGCCAAAAGGGCGGGCTCCTCGGAGAGACCCAGTACTTC. It translates to CASSQKGGLLGETQYF. The gene calls are TRBV7-2 and TRBJ2-5; a weak D match, TRBD2 (5 bases). CDR3 length: 16 residues. Germline assignment: CDR1 SGHTA and CDR2 FQGNSA. With 5 bases removed from V and 4 bases from J, the gap between germline ends came to 20 bases.

This clone was counted between two and nine times. The genes are TRBV7-9 and TRBJ2-7; D assignment may be TRBD1 or TRBD2 (5 bases each). This CDR3 has 12 amino acids. Trimming took off 5 bases at V and 6 bases at J, with 11 bases between the two ends. Germline CDR1 reads SEHNR; CDR2 reads FQNEAQ (reference sequence). In DNA, the CDR3 is TGTGCCAGCAGCCCTCAGGGAGCCGAGCAGTACGTC. It translates to CASSPQGAEQYV.

This clone was detected only a few times. The chain recombines TRBV4-2 with TRBJ1-2, with no clear D. There are 15 residues in the CDR3. The germline V gene encodes CDR1 LGHNA and CDR2 YNFKEQ. With 0 bases removed from V and 4 bases from J, the gap between germline ends came to 12 bases. In DNA form, the CDR3 reads TGTGCCAGCAGCCAAGATAGATCAAGATCCTATGGCTACACCTTC. This encodes CASSQDRSRSYGYTF.

The V gene is TRBV28, the J gene TRBJ1-1; D ambiguous. Trimming removed 6 bases at V and 8 bases at J, with 13 bases between. Germline V CDR1 and CDR2: MDHEN, SYDVKM. This CDR3 has 12 residues. The CDR3 DNA follows: TGTGCCAGCAGGCAAACCCCGAGAGAAGCTTTCTTT. This encodes CASRQTPREAFF.

This clone has a handful of counts. DNA of the CDR3: TGCGCCAGCTCCCCGGGACAAAGGAAACTGTTTTTT. Protein: CASSPGQRKLFF. The chain is built from TRBV4-1 and TRBJ1-4; TRBD1 is a possible D gene (6 bases). Germline-derived CDR1 and CDR2 are MGHRA and YSYEKL. V lost 8 bases and J lost 11, with 15 bases in between. The CDR3 length is 12 residues.

The chain links TRBV2 to TRBJ2-1; D unresolved. Trimming took off 6 bases at V and 9 bases at J, with 12 bases between the two ends. Germline CDR1 reads SNHLY; CDR2 reads FYNNEI. CDR3 length: 12 residues. Here the CDR3 DNA reads TGTGCCAGCAGGGCCATAGCTAGTGAGCAGTTCTTC. It yields the protein CASRAIASEQFF.

This clone was seen a few times. The chain links TRBV9 to TRBJ2-6; 7 bases fit TRBD1. Germline-derived CDR1 and CDR2 are SGDLS and YYNGEE. The CDR3 sequence is 17 residues long. The V gene end was trimmed by 1 base and the J gene end by 0 bases; junction bases not matched to a gene: 4. The CDR3 nucleotides read TGTGCCAGCAGCGTACGGGACAGCTACTCTGGGGCCAACGTCCTGACTTTC. Protein product: CASSVRDSYSGANVLTF.

This chain uses TRBV12-5 with TRBJ2-4, with 7 positions matching TRBD1. J lost 0 bases, V lost 0 bases, and 8 bases had no gene match. The CDR3 has 18 amino acids. Germline CDR1 is LGHNT and CDR2 is FRNRAP. The CDR3 DNA follows: TGTGCTAGTGGTTTGGTACGTGTACAGGGGCTAGCCAAAAACATTCAGTACTTC. It encodes CASGLVRVQGLAKNIQYF. Full variable domain (missing parts from reference TRBV12-5 and TRBJ2-4): DARVTQTPRHKVTEMGQEVTMRCQPILGHNTVFWYRQTMMQGLELLAYFRNRAPLDDSGMPKDRFSAEMPDATLATLKIQPSEPRDSAVYFCASGLVRVQGLAKNIQYFGAGTRLSVL.

A few counts support this clone. The chain combines TRBV4-3 with TRBJ2-3; the D gene could be TRBD1 or TRBD2 (7 bases each). Germline values: CDR1 LGHNA, CDR2 YSLEER. Trimming shortened V by 0 bases and J by 2 bases, and 18 bases separated the two germline ends. The CDR3 loop spans 18 amino acids. The CDR3 DNA is TGCGCCAGCAGCCAAGATTGGAGCGGGACAGCTAACACAGATACGCAGTATTTT. Protein product: CASSQDWSGTANTDTQYF.

The chain links TRBV18 to TRBJ2-3; no clear D gene. Per germline, CDR1 KGHSH and CDR2 LQKENI. V was pared by 4 bases and J by 2 bases, with 10 bases between. This CDR3 spans 14 amino acids. As DNA, the CDR3 is TGTGCCAGCTCACGCTTCACCTTCACAGATACGCAGTATTTT. It yields the protein CASSRFTFTDTQYF.

This clone occurred a few times. The rearrangement joins TRBV14 to TRBJ1-2; D not resolved. Germline values: CDR1 SGHDN, CDR2 FVKESK. The CDR3 spans 14 residues. The V and J ends lost 0 bases and 8 bases respectively, with 13 bases between them. The CDR3 sequence: CASSQDALGSGYTF. The CDR3 region has the DNA TGTGCCAGCAGCCAAGATGCATTAGGATCGGGCTACACCTTC.